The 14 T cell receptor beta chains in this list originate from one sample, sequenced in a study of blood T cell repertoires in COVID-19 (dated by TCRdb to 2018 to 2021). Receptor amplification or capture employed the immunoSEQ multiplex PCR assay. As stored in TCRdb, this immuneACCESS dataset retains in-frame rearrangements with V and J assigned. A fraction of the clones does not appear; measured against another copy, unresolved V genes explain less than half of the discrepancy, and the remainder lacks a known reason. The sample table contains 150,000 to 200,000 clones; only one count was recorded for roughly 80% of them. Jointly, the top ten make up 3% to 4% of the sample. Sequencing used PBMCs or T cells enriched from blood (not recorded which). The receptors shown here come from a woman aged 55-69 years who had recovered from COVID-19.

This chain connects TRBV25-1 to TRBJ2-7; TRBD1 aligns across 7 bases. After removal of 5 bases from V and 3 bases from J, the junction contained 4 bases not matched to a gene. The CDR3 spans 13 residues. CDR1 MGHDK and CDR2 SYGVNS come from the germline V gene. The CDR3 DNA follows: TGTGCCAGCAGTTCGGCAGGGGGCTACGAGCAGTACTTC. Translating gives CASSSAGGYEQYF.

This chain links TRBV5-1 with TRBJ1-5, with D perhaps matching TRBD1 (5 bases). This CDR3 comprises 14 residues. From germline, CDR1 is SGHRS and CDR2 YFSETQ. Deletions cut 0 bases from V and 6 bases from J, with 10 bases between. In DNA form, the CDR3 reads TGCGCCAGCAGCTTGGTGGGGGGAGGTCAGCCCCAGCATTTT. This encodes CASSLVGGGQPQHF.

The CDR3 spells CASSDSPGLGADTQYF. The CDR3 DNA is TGTGCCAGCAGCGATTCACCGGGACTAGGTGCAGATACGCAGTATTTT. This chain joins TRBV9 and TRBJ2-3; 8 bases fit TRBD2. J lost 4 bases, V lost 3 bases, and 10 bases had no gene match. CDR1 SGDLS and CDR2 YYNGEE come from the germline V gene. This CDR3 has 16 residues.

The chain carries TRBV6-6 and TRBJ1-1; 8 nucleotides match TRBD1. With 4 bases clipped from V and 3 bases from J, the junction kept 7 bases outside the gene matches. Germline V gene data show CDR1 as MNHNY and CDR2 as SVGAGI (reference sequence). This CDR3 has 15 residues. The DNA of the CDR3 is TGTGCCAGCAGTTCGCACCACAGGGGGTACACTGAAGCTTTCTTT. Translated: CASSSHHRGYTEAFF.

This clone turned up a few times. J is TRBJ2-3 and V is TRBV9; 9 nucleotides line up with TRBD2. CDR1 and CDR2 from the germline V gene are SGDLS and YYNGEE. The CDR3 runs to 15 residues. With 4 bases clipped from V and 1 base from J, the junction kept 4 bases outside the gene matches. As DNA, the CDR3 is TGTGCCAGCAGCCAGCGGGGGGATGGCACAGATACGCAGTATTTT. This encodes CASSQRGDGTDTQYF.

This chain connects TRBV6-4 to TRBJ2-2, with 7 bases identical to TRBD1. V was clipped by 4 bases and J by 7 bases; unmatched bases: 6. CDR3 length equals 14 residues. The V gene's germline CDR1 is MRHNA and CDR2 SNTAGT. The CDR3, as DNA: TGTGCCAGCAGTGGAGGACAGGATTTCGGGGAGCTGTTTTTT. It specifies CASSGGQDFGELFF.

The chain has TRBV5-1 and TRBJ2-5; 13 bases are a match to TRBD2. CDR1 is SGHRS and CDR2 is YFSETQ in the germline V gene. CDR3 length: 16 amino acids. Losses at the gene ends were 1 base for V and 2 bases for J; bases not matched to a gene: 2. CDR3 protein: CASSLTSGGVQETQYF. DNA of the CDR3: TGCGCCAGCAGCTTGACTAGCGGGGGGGTTCAAGAGACCCAGTACTTC.

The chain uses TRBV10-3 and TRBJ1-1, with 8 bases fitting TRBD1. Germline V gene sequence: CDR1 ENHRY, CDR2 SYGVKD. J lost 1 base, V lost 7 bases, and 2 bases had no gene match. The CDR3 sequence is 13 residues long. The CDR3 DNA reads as TGTGCCATCAATGGACAGGGGAACACTGAAGCTTTCTTT. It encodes CAINGQGNTEAFF.

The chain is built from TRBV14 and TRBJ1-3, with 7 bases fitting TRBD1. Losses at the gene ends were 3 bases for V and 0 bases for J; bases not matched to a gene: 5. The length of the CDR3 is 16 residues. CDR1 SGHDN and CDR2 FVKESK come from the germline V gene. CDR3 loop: CASSQGQRDSGNTIYF. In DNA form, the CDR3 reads TGTGCCAGCAGCCAGGGACAGCGCGACTCTGGAAACACCATATATTTT.

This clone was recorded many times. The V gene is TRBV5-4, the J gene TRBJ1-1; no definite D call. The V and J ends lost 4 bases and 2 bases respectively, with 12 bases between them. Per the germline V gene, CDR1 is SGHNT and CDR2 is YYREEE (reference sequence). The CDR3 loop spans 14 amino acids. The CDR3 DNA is TGTGCCAGCAGCCTTACATCGTTTAACACTGAAGCTTTCTTT. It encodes CASSLTSFNTEAFF.

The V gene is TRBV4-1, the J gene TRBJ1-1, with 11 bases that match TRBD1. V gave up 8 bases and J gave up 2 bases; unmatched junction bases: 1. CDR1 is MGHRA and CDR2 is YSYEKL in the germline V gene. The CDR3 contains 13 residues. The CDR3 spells CASGQGANTEAFF. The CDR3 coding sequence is TGCGCCAGCGGACAGGGGGCAAACACTGAAGCTTTCTTT.

CDR3 loop: CASSDLAGESQETQYF. Written as DNA, the CDR3 is TGCGCCAGCAGTGACCTAGCGGGAGAAAGTCAAGAGACCCAGTACTTC. V and J are TRBV10-1 and TRBJ2-5; the match to TRBD2 covers 10 bases. Germline-derived CDR1 and CDR2 are WNHNN and SYGVQD (reference sequence). Trimming at V came to 3 bases and at J to 2 bases, leaving 6 bases not matched to a gene. The CDR3 loop spans 16 amino acids.

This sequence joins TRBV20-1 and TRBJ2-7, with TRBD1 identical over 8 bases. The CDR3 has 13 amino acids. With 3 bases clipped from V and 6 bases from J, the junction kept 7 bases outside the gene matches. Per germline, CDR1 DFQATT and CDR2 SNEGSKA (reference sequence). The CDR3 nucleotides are TGCAGTGCTAGTCCCGGGACAGGCCGCGAGCAGTACTTC. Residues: CSASPGTGREQYF.

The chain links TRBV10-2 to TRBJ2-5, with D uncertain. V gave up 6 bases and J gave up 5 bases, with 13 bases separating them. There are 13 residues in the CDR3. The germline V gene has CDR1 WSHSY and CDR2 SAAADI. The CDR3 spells CASSASRRETQYF. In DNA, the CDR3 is TGCGCCAGCAGCGCCTCTAGGCGGGAGACCCAGTACTTC.